Presented here are 30 T cell receptor beta chains from one specimen sequenced in a study of blood T cell repertoires in COVID-19. TCRdb's table, derived via immunoSEQ multiplex PCR, lists solely in-frame clones and lacks some. The table shows about 65,000 clones, with approximately 80% occurring only once. The specimen was peripheral blood. The receptors here all came from a human donor in a cohort sampled during active COVID-19.

The chain joins TRBV12-3 or TRBV12-4 to TRBJ1-5, with D unresolved. The CDR3 is 13 residues long. V was pared by 4 bases and J by 9 bases, with 13 bases between. CDR3 nucleotide sequence: TGTGCCAGCAGTTCGGGTTGGGGAGGGCCCCAGCATTTT. This codes for CASSSGWGGPQHF.

The rearrangement joins TRBV5-4 to TRBJ2-7; D is uncertain. Trimming removed 4 bases at V and 0 bases at J, with 17 bases between. Looked up from germline, CDR1 is SGHNT and CDR2 is YYREEE (reference sequence). CDR3 length: 16 amino acids. The CDR3 nucleotides are TGTGCCAGCAGCCGAGGATTAGATTTTAGCTCCTACGAGCAGTACTTC. Amino acid sequence: CASSRGLDFSSYEQYF.

The chain combines TRBV9 with TRBJ1-4, with D unclear. The CDR3 is 15 amino acids. The germline V gene has CDR1 SGDLS and CDR2 YYNGEE. V was cut by 3 bases and J by 7 bases, with 16 bases left in between. CDR3 nucleotides: TGTGCCAGCAGCGGCGGGAACCCCGCCGTTGAAAAACTGTTTTTT. This codes for CASSGGNPAVEKLFF.

CDR3 loop: CASTPPAYEQYF. In DNA form, the CDR3 reads TGTGCCAGCACCCCTCCGGCCTACGAGCAGTACTTC. The V and J genes are TRBV6-2 or TRBV6-3 and TRBJ2-7; D call uncertain. The V and J ends lost 7 bases and 2 bases respectively, with 9 bases between them. The germline gives CDR1 MNHEY, CDR2 SVGEGT. The CDR3 is made up of 12 amino acids.

The CDR3: CSARGGLSEAFF. The CDR3 bases are TGCAGCGCCCGGGGGGGACTATCTGAAGCTTTCTTT. The chain has TRBV29-1 and TRBJ1-1, with D maybe TRBD1 (5 bases). V lost 7 bases and J lost 6, with 15 bases in between. CDR1 is SQVTM and CDR2 is ANQGSEA in the germline V gene. The CDR3 covers 12 residues.

This clone was seen just once. V gene TRBV5-1 combines with J gene TRBJ1-1, with D hard to call. Germline V lookup: CDR1 SGHRS, CDR2 YFSETQ. With 0 bases removed from V and 0 bases from J, the gap between germline ends came to 9 bases. This CDR3 comprises 15 residues. CDR3 bases: TGCGCCAGCAGCTTGGCGGAGCGGGTGAACACTGAAGCTTTCTTT. Amino acids: CASSLAERVNTEAFF.

The rearrangement uses TRBV6-2 or TRBV6-3 and TRBJ1-5; tentative D call: TRBD1 (5 bases). V was cut by 2 bases and J by 9 bases, with 17 bases left in between. Germline CDR1 and CDR2: MNHEY and SVGEGT. This CDR3 contains 15 residues. The DNA for the CDR3 is TGTGCCAGCAGTTACGGCAGGGCCAGATTCCGGCCCCAGCATTTT. Its translation: CASSYGRARFRPQHF.

This clone was seen a few times. This chain links TRBV27 with TRBJ2-5; 7 bases fit TRBD2. The length of the CDR3 is 15 residues. V lost 6 bases, J lost 4 bases, and 11 bases stayed unmatched. Germline CDR1 and CDR2: MNHEY and SMNVEV (reference sequence). The CDR3, as DNA: TGTGCCAGCAGCCGGGGGGTAGGGTCCGGAGAGACCCAGTACTTC. Translated: CASSRGVGSGETQYF.

This clone occurred a few times. The chain carries TRBV5-1 and TRBJ2-1; D remains unclear. Germline CDR1 and CDR2: SGHRS and YFSETQ. The CDR3 has 11 amino acids. V lost 4 bases, J lost 5 bases, and 4 bases lay in between. CDR3 residues: CASSPDNEQFF. As DNA, the CDR3 is TGCGCCAGCAGCCCTGACAATGAGCAGTTCTTC.

The chain employs TRBV10-3 and TRBJ2-2; D is possibly TRBD2 (5 bases). V was shortened by 3 bases and J by 0 bases, with 11 bases between the two germline ends. Germline CDR1 reads ENHRY; CDR2 reads SYGVKD. This CDR3 has 16 residues. The CDR3 region has the DNA TGTGCCATCAGTGAAGGCGCTAGCTCGAACACCGGGGAGCTGTTTTTT. Encoded protein: CAISEGASSNTGELFF.

The rearrangement links TRBV3-1 (or the pseudogene TRBV3-2) to TRBJ2-2, with 7 nucleotides matching TRBD1. The CDR3 sequence is 17 residues long. The germline gives CDR1 LGHDT, CDR2 YNNKEL (reference sequence). V shed 6 bases, J shed 7 bases, and the junction held 17 bases outside the gene matches. CDR3 sequence reads: CASSPRTGPRGLGELFF. Here the CDR3 DNA reads TGTGCCAGCAGTCCAAGGACAGGCCCTAGAGGTCTCGGGGAGCTGTTTTTT.

The chain has TRBV24-1 and TRBJ2-6; D is unresolved. In germline, CDR1 is KGHDR, CDR2 SFDVKD. Trimming cost V 7 bases and J 0 bases, with 3 bases left between them. The CDR3 has 13 residues. The CDR3 region is CATSLSGANVLTF. As DNA, the CDR3 is TGTGCCACCAGCCTCTCTGGGGCCAACGTCCTGACTTTC.

This chain uses TRBV24-1 with TRBJ2-7; TRBD2 is a possible D gene (6 bases). The length of the CDR3 is 13 residues. V lost 9 bases, J lost 7 bases, and 18 bases lay in between. In germline, CDR1 is KGHDR, CDR2 SFDVKD. The DNA for the CDR3 is TGTGCCACCCGTCGCAGTGAACGGGGGGAGCAGTACTTC. Its protein product is CATRRSERGEQYF.

The chain carries TRBV10-3 and TRBJ1-6, with 9 bases fitting TRBD1. Germline CDR1 and CDR2: ENHRY and SYGVKD. CDR3 size: 14 residues. The junction had 8 bases not matched to a gene; V was cut back by 9 bases and J by 8 bases. The CDR3 DNA follows: TGTGCCATTCACACAGGGGGCCTTGATTCACCCCTCCACTTT. Translating it yields CAIHTGGLDSPLHF.

This clone appeared a few times. V gene TRBV19 combines with J gene TRBJ1-2; TRBD1 is a possible D gene (6 bases). Trimming took off 7 bases at V and 4 bases at J, with 16 bases between the two ends. Germline V lookup: CDR1 LNHDA, CDR2 SQIVND (reference sequence). There are 14 residues in the CDR3. In DNA, the CDR3 is TGTGCCAGTATCCCCCCCGGCAGGGGCTATGGCTACACCTTC. It specifies CASIPPGRGYGYTF.

The V call is TRBV3-1 (or the pseudogene TRBV3-2), the J call TRBJ1-1; 7 positions agree with TRBD1. The germline gives CDR1 LGHDT, CDR2 YNNKEL (reference sequence). V was pared by 6 bases and J by 4 bases, with 5 bases of the junction left unmatched. The CDR3 sequence is 13 residues long. The CDR3 reads CASSLNRGTEAFF. Written as DNA, the CDR3 is TGTGCCAGCAGTCTCAACAGGGGCACTGAAGCTTTCTTT.

A few counts support this clone. V usage is TRBV5-1 and J usage is TRBJ2-1, with TRBD2 identical over 11 bases. There are 16 residues in the CDR3. Germline V gives CDR1 SGHRS, CDR2 YFSETQ. J was trimmed by 2 bases and V by 4 bases; bases with no gene match: 5. This CDR3 is CASSGGLAATYNEQFF. CDR3 DNA: TGCGCCAGCAGCGGGGGACTAGCGGCGACCTACAATGAGCAGTTCTTC.

This chain links TRBV13 with TRBJ1-5, with TRBD1 identical over 7 bases. CDR3 length equals 15 residues. Trimming took 5 bases from V and 0 from J; bases not matched to a gene: 4. Per germline, CDR1 PRHDT and CDR2 FYEKMQ (reference sequence). The CDR3, as DNA: TGTGCCAGCAGCGAGGGACAGTATAGCAATCAGCCCCAGCATTTT. It encodes CASSEGQYSNQPQHF.

The chain recombines TRBV3-1 (or the pseudogene TRBV3-2) with TRBJ1-2; 8 bases fit TRBD1. Germline trimming cut 4 bases from V and 8 bases from J; bases unmatched to any gene: 15. This CDR3 has 16 residues. Germline V gene data show CDR1 as LGHDT and CDR2 as YNNKEL (reference sequence). CDR3 region: CASSPITGGQLQGYTF. CDR3 bases: TGTGCCAGCAGCCCGATAACAGGGGGGCAGTTGCAGGGCTACACCTTC.

The chain links TRBV5-1 to TRBJ2-3, with 7 bases identical to TRBD2. The CDR3 sequence is 14 residues long. The V gene end was trimmed by 4 bases and the J gene end by 5 bases; junction bases not matched to a gene: 7. Germline CDR1 reads SGHRS; CDR2 reads YFSETQ. The CDR3 DNA is TGCGCCAGCAGCAGGGGAGGGCAAAGAGATACGCAGTATTTT. It encodes CASSRGGQRDTQYF.

The chain has TRBV5-8 and TRBJ2-1, with 7 positions matching TRBD1. CDR3 length equals 15 residues. Germline CDR1 SGHTS, CDR2 YDEGEE. The junction had 5 bases not matched to a gene; V was cut back by 0 bases and J by 5 bases. CDR3 coding DNA: TGTGCCAGCAGCTTGGACAGGGGAGTTCACAATGAGCAGTTCTTC. This sequence encodes CASSLDRGVHNEQFF.

The rearrangement joins TRBV2 to TRBJ1-2, with a weak D call TRBD1 (5 bases). CDR1 and CDR2 from the germline V gene are SNHLY and FYNNEI. V was clipped by 5 bases and J by 2 bases, with 12 bases between them. The CDR3 contains 14 residues. The CDR3: CASSSRQTNYGYTF. The CDR3 region has the DNA TGTGCCAGCAGTTCACGACAGACCAACTATGGCTACACCTTC.

The V call is TRBV27, the J call TRBJ1-2; D gene uncertain. Trimming pared 6 bases from V and 4 bases from J, leaving 15 bases between. The germline gives CDR1 MNHEY, CDR2 SMNVEV (reference sequence). The CDR3 runs 14 residues. The CDR3 protein is CASSQGTDFYGYTF. The DNA for the CDR3 is TGTGCCAGCAGCCAAGGTACGGACTTCTATGGCTACACCTTC.

The chain links TRBV28 to TRBJ1-1, with D perhaps matching TRBD1 (5 bases). Germline CDR1 and CDR2: MDHEN and SYDVKM. The CDR3 is made up of 15 amino acids. Trimming shortened V by 1 base and J by 6 bases, and 15 bases separated the two germline ends. CDR3 residues: CASSLLPGMTPEAFF. In DNA, the CDR3 is TGTGCCAGCAGTTTATTGCCAGGGATGACACCTGAAGCTTTCTTT.

The rearrangement links TRBV2 to TRBJ2-1, with TRBD1 identical over 10 bases. The ends lost 6 bases at V and 5 bases at J; junction bases unmatched: 1. The CDR3 is made up of 13 amino acids. Germline CDR1 and CDR2: SNHLY and FYNNEI. CDR3 in DNA: TGTGCCAGCAGAGACAGGGGGCACAATGAGCAGTTCTTC. It is translated as CASRDRGHNEQFF.

This clone was picked up one time. The chain combines TRBV5-1 with TRBJ1-4, with D hard to call. V lost 3 bases, J lost 5 bases, and 14 bases lay in between. Germline CDR1 reads SGHRS; CDR2 reads YFSETQ. There are 15 residues in the CDR3. The CDR3, as DNA: TGCGCCAGCAGCTCGATCGGGTCGGGGAATGAAAAACTGTTTTTT. It translates to CASSSIGSGNEKLFF.

This clone was observed at least ten times. J is TRBJ2-7 and V is TRBV6-2 or TRBV6-3, with D possibly being TRBD2 (5 bases). Germline loops: CDR1 MNHEY, CDR2 SVGEGT. The length of the CDR3 is 14 residues. V lost 4 bases and J 4 bases, leaving 14 bases between the germline ends. The CDR3 spells CASSSPGIAYEQYF. CDR3 in DNA: TGTGCCAGCAGTTCTCCGGGAATAGCATACGAGCAGTACTTC.

This chain joins TRBV30 and TRBJ1-5, with no clear D. CDR3 size: 14 residues. V shed 5 bases and J shed 0 bases, with 11 bases lying between them. Looked up from germline, CDR1 is GTSNPN and CDR2 is SVGIG (reference sequence). CDR3 protein: CAWQTASSNQPQHF. In DNA form, the CDR3 reads TGTGCCTGGCAAACCGCGAGTAGCAATCAGCCCCAGCATTTT.

The chain carries TRBV2 and TRBJ1-1; D call uncertain. This CDR3 has 13 residues. The germline gives CDR1 SNHLY, CDR2 FYNNEI. Trimming took 7 bases from V and 1 from J, leaving 10 bases between them. The CDR3 region has the DNA TGTGCCAGCAAAAATACAGCGAACACTGAAGCTTTCTTT. Amino acid sequence: CASKNTANTEAFF.

The rearrangement uses TRBV18 and TRBJ2-1; 16 positions match TRBD2. This CDR3 spans 19 amino acids. The germline CDR1 and CDR2 sequences are KGHSH and LQKENI. Trimming at V came to 2 bases and at J to 6 bases, leaving 10 bases not matched to a gene. The CDR3 region is CASSPAHRGLAGGPNEQFF. Written as DNA, the CDR3 is TGTGCCAGCTCACCAGCCCACCGGGGACTAGCGGGGGGGCCCAATGAGCAGTTCTTC.